The 11 T cell receptor beta chains below were found in one sample sequenced in a study of tumor-infiltrating lymphocytes in localized non-small cell lung cancer. Sequencing used immunoSEQ multiplex PCR; TCRdb keeps in-frame clones, though not all of them. Here the sample spans about 16,000 clones, over 75% being singletons. The sequencing input was lung tumor tissue. The receptors derive from a human donor with non-small cell lung cancer.

This rearrangement joins TRBV6-5 to TRBJ1-4, with TRBD1 matching over 9 bases. Germline V CDR1 and CDR2: MNHEY, SVGAGI. Trimming cost V 7 bases and J 5 bases; bases outside gene matches: 2. The CDR3 sequence is 13 residues long. CDR3 in amino acids: CASKGTGNEKLFF. Written as DNA, the CDR3 is TGTGCCAGCAAAGGGACAGGGAATGAAAAACTGTTTTTT.

This chain joins TRBV14 and TRBJ1-1; no reliable D call. CDR3 size: 15 residues. Germline V CDR1 and CDR2: SGHDN, FVKESK. With 3 bases removed from V and 5 bases from J, the gap between germline ends came to 16 bases. This CDR3 is CASSQMVGIGTEAFF. Here the CDR3 DNA reads TGTGCCAGCAGCCAGATGGTTGGGATTGGGACTGAAGCTTTCTTT.

V is TRBV2 and J is TRBJ2-3; weak D call: TRBD2 (5 bases). V was pared by 5 bases and J by 2 bases, with 11 bases between. The CDR3 is 14 residues long. The V gene's germline CDR1 is SNHLY and CDR2 FYNNEI. The CDR3, as DNA: TGTGCCAGCAGTCAGGAACTAGACACAGATACGCAGTATTTT. It is translated as CASSQELDTDTQYF.

CDR3 nucleotide sequence: TGTGCCATCAGCCCGGACAGGGAATATGGCTACACCTTC. This sequence encodes CAISPDREYGYTF. This chain joins TRBV10-3 and TRBJ1-2; 8 bases line up with TRBD1. Losses at the gene ends were 6 bases for V and 5 bases for J; bases not matched to a gene: 5. CDR1 is ENHRY and CDR2 is SYGVKD in the germline V gene. The CDR3 is 13 residues long.

The chain combines TRBV4-2 with TRBJ2-5; D is perhaps TRBD2 (5 bases). Deletions cut 5 bases from V and 5 bases from J, with 18 bases between. This CDR3 is 15 amino acids long. Germline lookup yields CDR1 LGHNA and CDR2 YNFKEQ. The CDR3 DNA sequence: TGTGCCAGCAGCTTGCAAGCGGATCCTCTGGAGACCCAGTACTTC. Translating it yields CASSLQADPLETQYF.

This clone was recorded only once. J is TRBJ2-3 and V is TRBV30; 8 nucleotides agree with TRBD1. The CDR3 has 21 residues. From germline, CDR1 is GTSNPN and CDR2 SVGIG (reference sequence). The V gene end was trimmed by 0 bases and the J gene end by 0 bases; junction bases not matched to a gene: 20. The CDR3 nucleotides read TGTGCCTGGAGTGTACTTTGGGGCAGGGGGCGAGCTCCCACTAGCACAGATACGCAGTATTTT. Its protein product is CAWSVLWGRGRAPTSTDTQYF.

The chain recombines TRBV11-3 with TRBJ2-1; 10 positions match TRBD1. V was clipped by 4 bases and J by 7 bases; unmatched bases: 1. Germline CDR1 reads SGHNT; CDR2 reads YENEEA. This CDR3 comprises 13 residues. The CDR3 protein is CASSWTGGNEQFF. The DNA for the CDR3 is TGTGCCAGCAGCTGGACAGGGGGAAATGAGCAGTTCTTC.

The chain uses TRBV6-6 and TRBJ1-1; D gene unclear. This CDR3 region has 13 residues. Germline CDR1 is MNHNY and CDR2 is SVGAGI (reference sequence). V lost 3 bases to trimming and J lost 3 bases, with 8 bases between them. CDR3 protein: CASSYVIDTEAFF. CDR3 bases: TGTGCCAGCAGTTATGTGATAGACACTGAAGCTTTCTTT.

This sequence joins TRBV2 and TRBJ2-1; D assignment may be TRBD1 or TRBD2 (5 bases each). Germline V CDR1 and CDR2: SNHLY, FYNNEI. V gave up 4 bases and J gave up 5 bases, with 9 bases separating them. The CDR3 runs to 13 residues. DNA for the CDR3: TGTGCCAGCAGTGCGGGACGGGACAATGAGCAGTTCTTC. Its protein product is CASSAGRDNEQFF.

CDR3 in amino acids: CASSIQGSGANVLTF. CDR3 DNA: TGTGCCAGCAGTATACAGGGGAGTGGGGCCAACGTCCTGACTTTC. The chain is built from TRBV6-5 and TRBJ2-6; TRBD1 matches 7 bases. Germline loops: CDR1 MNHEY, CDR2 SVGAGI. The length of the CDR3 is 15 residues. Trimming removed 5 bases from V and 3 bases from J; junction bases left unmatched: 4.

The J gene is TRBJ1-2, the V gene TRBV6-1; maybe TRBD1 (5 bases). CDR3 size: 14 residues. CDR1 is MNHNS, CDR2 SASEGT, per germline. Trimming took 4 bases from V and 1 from J, leaving 10 bases between them. CDR3 DNA sequence: TGTGCCAGCAGTGGGGGCATTTATAACTATGGCTACACCTTC. Translating it yields CASSGGIYNYGYTF.